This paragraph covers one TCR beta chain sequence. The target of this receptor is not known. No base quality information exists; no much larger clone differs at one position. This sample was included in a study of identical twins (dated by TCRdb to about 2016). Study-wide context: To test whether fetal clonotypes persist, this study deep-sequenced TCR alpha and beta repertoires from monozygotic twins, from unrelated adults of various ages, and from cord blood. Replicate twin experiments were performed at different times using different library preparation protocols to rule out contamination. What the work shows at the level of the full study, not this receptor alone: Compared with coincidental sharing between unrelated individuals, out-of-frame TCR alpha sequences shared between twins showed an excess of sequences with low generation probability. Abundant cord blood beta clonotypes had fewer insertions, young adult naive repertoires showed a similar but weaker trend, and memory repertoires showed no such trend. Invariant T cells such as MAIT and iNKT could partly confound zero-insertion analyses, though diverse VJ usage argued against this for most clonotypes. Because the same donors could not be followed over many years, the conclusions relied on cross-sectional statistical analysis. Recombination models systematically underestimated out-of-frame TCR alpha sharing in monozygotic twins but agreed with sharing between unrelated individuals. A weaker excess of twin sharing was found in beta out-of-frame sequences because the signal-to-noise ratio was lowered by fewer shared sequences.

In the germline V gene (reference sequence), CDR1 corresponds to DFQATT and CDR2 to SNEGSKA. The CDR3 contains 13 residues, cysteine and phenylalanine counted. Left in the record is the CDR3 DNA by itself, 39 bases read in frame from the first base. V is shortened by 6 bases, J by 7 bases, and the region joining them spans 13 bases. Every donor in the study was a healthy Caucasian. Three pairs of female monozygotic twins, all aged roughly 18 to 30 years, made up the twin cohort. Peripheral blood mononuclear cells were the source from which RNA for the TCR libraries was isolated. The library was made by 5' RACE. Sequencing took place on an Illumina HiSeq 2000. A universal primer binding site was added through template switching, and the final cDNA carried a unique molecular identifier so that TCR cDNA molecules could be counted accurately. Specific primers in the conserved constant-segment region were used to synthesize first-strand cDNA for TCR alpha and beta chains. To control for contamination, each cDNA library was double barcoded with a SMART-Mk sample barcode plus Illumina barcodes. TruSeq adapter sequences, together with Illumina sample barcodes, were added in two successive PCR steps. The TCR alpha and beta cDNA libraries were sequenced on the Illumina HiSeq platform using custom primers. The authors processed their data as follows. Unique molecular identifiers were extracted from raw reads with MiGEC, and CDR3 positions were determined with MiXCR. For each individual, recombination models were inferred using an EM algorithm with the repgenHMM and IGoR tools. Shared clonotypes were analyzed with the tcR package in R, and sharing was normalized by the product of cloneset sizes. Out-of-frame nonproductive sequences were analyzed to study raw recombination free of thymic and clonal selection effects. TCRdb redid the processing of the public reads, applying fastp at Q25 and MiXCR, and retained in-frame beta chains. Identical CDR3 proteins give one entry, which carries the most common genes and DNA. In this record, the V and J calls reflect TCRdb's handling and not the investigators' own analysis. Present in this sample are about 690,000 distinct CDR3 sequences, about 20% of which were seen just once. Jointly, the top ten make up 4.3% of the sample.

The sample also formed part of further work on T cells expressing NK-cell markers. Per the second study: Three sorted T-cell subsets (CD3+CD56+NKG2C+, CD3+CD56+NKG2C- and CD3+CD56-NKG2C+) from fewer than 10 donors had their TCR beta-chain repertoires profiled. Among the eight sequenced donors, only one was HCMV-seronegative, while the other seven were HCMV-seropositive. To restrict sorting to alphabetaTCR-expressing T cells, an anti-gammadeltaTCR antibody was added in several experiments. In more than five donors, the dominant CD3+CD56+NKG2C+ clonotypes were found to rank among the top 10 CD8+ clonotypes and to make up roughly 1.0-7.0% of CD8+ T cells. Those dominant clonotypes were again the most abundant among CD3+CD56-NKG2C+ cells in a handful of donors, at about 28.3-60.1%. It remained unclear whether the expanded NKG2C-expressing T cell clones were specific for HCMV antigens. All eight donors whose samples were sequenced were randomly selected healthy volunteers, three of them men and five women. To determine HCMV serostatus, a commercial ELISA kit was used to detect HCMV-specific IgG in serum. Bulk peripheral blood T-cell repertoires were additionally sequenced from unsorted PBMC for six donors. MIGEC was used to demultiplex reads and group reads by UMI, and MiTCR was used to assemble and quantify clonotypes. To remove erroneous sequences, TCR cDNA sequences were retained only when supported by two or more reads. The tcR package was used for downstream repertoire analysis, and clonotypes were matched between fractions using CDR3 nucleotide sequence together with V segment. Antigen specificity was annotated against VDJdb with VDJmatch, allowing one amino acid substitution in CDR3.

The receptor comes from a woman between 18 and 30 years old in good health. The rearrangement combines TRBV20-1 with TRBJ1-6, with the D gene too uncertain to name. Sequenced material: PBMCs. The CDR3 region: CSARTSANSPLHF. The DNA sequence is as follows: TGCAGTGCACGGACGTCTGCCAATTCACCCCTCCACTTT.